Listed below are T cell receptor beta chains from one sample, sequenced in a study of beta chain features in type 1 diabetes. Assay: immunoSEQ multiplex PCR; the TCRdb copy retains only in-frame clones and omits some. The sample gives about 260,000 clones, around 21% of which show up once; 0.028% is in the top ten. Sample: naive CD4+ T cells from blood. Source of these receptors: a woman aged 40 to 50 with type 1 diabetes. Each CDR3 is given with its conserved first and last residue. The order of the fields is V gene, CDR3 length, J gene, D gene, clone size, CDR3 DNA, CDR3 protein. A D gene is named only where the DNA matches it firmly. A clone size is listed for some rows: how often the clone was seen (once, few, many), or a class if it is expanded.

TRBV14	17	TRBJ1-2	-	-	TGTGCCAGCAGCCGGGTCTTTTCTCCAACAGGAAACTATGGCTACACCTTC	CASSRVFSPTGNYGYTF
TRBV2	15	TRBJ1-5	-	few	TGTGCCAGCAGTGAAGAGAGGTCGGGAGCCATGACCCAGCATTTT	CASSEERSGAMTQHF
TRBV5-6	16	TRBJ2-7	TRBD1	-	TGTGCCAGCAGCTCCTCCGGGACAGGCCTTTCCTACGAGCAGTACTTC	CASSSSGTGLSYEQYF
TRBV30	12	TRBJ2-3	-	-	TGTGCCTTACAGGAATTCACAGATACGCAGTATTTT	CALQEFTDTQYF
TRBV7-9	13	TRBJ1-2	-	few	TGTGCCAGCAGCCCCTTGACACTCTATGGCTACACCTTC	CASSPLTLYGYTF
TRBV4-3	16	TRBJ2-1	-	-	TGCGCCAGCAGCCGATACGCGGACAGCGTCTACAATGAGCAGTTCTTC	CASSRYADSVYNEQFF
TRBV2	12	TRBJ1-5	-	-	TGTGCCAGCAGTGAGTTTGGGCTGCCCCAGCATTTT	CASSEFGLPQHF
TRBV30	14	TRBJ1-5	-	-	TGTGCCTGGAGTGTCAGATCAAGCAATCAGCCCCAGCATTTT	CAWSVRSSNQPQHF
TRBV30	14	TRBJ2-1	TRBD2	-	TGTGCCTGGAGTGTAGGACTAGCGGGAGATGAGCAGTTCTTC	CAWSVGLAGDEQFF
TRBV5-4	14	TRBJ2-7	TRBD1	few	TGTGCCAGCAGCGGCGGACAGGGCAAATCCGAGCAGTACTTC	CASSGGQGKSEQYF
TRBV19	14	TRBJ2-5	TRBD1	-	TGTGCCAGTAGTAGAGGACAGGGGCAAGAGACCCAGTACTTC	CASSRGQGQETQYF
TRBV7-3	15	TRBJ2-3	-	-	TGTGCCAGCAGCTCCATCGGGAGAGGGACAGATACGCAGTATTTT	CASSSIGRGTDTQYF
TRBV7-9	15	TRBJ1-1	-	few	TGTGCCAGCAGCTCCTTCGACAGACTGAACACTGAAGCTTTCTTT	CASSSFDRLNTEAFF
TRBV28	16	TRBJ2-7	-	few	TGTGCCAGCAGCTCATCCGGGATGGGCGGCGGCTACGAGCAGTACTTC	CASSSSGMGGGYEQYF
TRBV9	14	TRBJ2-3	TRBD2	-	TGTGCCAGCAGCGTAGAGGCCCGCGGGAGTACGCAGTATTTT	CASSVEARGSTQYF
TRBV25-1	13	TRBJ2-3	TRBD2	-	TGTGCCAGCAGTAGCATAGCGGGAAACACGCAGTATTTT	CASSSIAGNTQYF
TRBV30	14	TRBJ2-1	-	few	TGTGCCTGGAGCCGAGTGAGCTCCTACAATGAGCAGTTCTTC	CAWSRVSSYNEQFF
TRBV9	16	TRBJ2-2	-	once	TGTGCCAGCAGCGTCGGTGGGACATTGAACACCGGGGAGCTGTTTTTT	CASSVGGTLNTGELFF
TRBV29-1	15	TRBJ2-2	-	-	TGCAGCGTTGTAACCACAGGTGGGCCACCCGGGGAGCTGTTTTTT	CSVVTTGGPPGELFF
TRBV7-2	12	TRBJ2-1	-	few	TGTGCCAGCAGCCACCCAGGAGGTGAGCAGTTCTTC	CASSHPGGEQFF
TRBV25-1	15	TRBJ2-1	TRBD2	few	TGTGCCAGCAGTGAACCGGGGAGGGACCACAATGAGCAGTTCTTC	CASSEPGRDHNEQFF
TRBV5-1	13	TRBJ2-7	-	few	TGCGCCAGCCGGCGGCTAGGGGGATACGAGCAGTACTTC	CASRRLGGYEQYF
TRBV5-1	16	TRBJ2-1	-	-	TGCGCCAGCAGCTCCCCGGGTCAGGGTAACTACAATGAGCAGTTCTTC	CASSSPGQGNYNEQFF
TRBV10-3	13	TRBJ1-2	-	few	TGTGCCATCAGTGGACTGGGGAGCTATGGCTACACCTTC	CAISGLGSYGYTF
TRBV10-3	16	TRBJ2-3	TRBD2	-	TGTGCCATCGGATGGACTAGCGGGAGGGGCACAGATACGCAGTATTTT	CAIGWTSGRGTDTQYF
TRBV7-2	15	TRBJ2-1	-	-	TGTGCCAGCAGCTTAGGTACCCAGGTCCCGGATGAGCAGTTCTTC	CASSLGTQVPDEQFF
TRBV7-9	13	TRBJ1-1	TRBD1	-	TGTGCCAGCGGTGACAGGGGGAACACTGAAGCTTTCTTT	CASGDRGNTEAFF
TRBV5-1	13	TRBJ1-2	-	once	TGCGCCAGCAGCTTGGAGGGGCGGAATGGCTACACCTTC	CASSLEGRNGYTF
TRBV28	13	TRBJ2-1	TRBD2	few	TGTGCCAGCACAAGCGGGGGGTCGGATGAGCAGTTCTTC	CASTSGGSDEQFF
TRBV9	15	TRBJ1-5	TRBD1	-	TGTGCCAGCAGCGTAGAGGGGGCCGCCAATCAGCCCCAGCATTTT	CASSVEGAANQPQHF
TRBV7-2	12	TRBJ1-5	-	few	TGTGCCAGCAGCCAAGGGGTTCAGCCCCAGCATTTT	CASSQGVQPQHF
TRBV28	15	TRBJ1-5	-	-	TGTGCCAGCAGTCGCCCGGGGGGGTTGGGTCAGCCCCAGCATTTT	CASSRPGGLGQPQHF
TRBV7-3	14	TRBJ2-7	-	-	TGTGCCAGCAGCTTAACGGGGGGCTCCTACGAGCAGTACTTC	CASSLTGGSYEQYF
TRBV5-1	13	TRBJ2-7	-	-	TGCGCCAGCAGCCCGGGGAGCACCTACGAGCAGTACTTC	CASSPGSTYEQYF
TRBV6-4	12	TRBJ1-2	TRBD1	few	TGTGCCAGCAGAGGACAGGACTATGGCTACACCTTC	CASRGQDYGYTF
TRBV13	14	TRBJ2-2	-	few	TGTGCCAGCAGCGCGACAGGGAACACCGGGGAGCTGTTTTTT	CASSATGNTGELFF
TRBV15	13	TRBJ2-4	-	-	TGTGCCACCAGCAGCGGGGATCAAAACATTCAGTACTTC	CATSSGDQNIQYF
TRBV25-1	14	TRBJ2-7	-	-	TGTGCCAGCAGTGAATTGAATGCCTGGGACAAGCAGTACTTC	CASSELNAWDKQYF
TRBV7-2	15	TRBJ2-3	TRBD2	-	TGTGCCAGCAGCTTACTGGCGGGGGGGCCAGATACGCAGTATTTT	CASSLLAGGPDTQYF
TRBV4-1	13	TRBJ2-7	TRBD2	-	TGCGCCAGCAGGCTATCACGGGGGGACGAGCAGTACTTC	CASRLSRGDEQYF
TRBV29-1	15	TRBJ2-2	TRBD2	few	TGCAGCGTCTCCACTAGCGGGACGGGCACCGGGGAGCTGTTTTTT	CSVSTSGTGTGELFF
TRBV28	15	TRBJ2-2	-	few	TGTGCCAGCAGTTCTGGACAAGCTGGGACCGGGGAGCTGTTTTTT	CASSSGQAGTGELFF
TRBV20-1	10	TRBJ2-4	-	-	TGCAGTGCTAGAGAAGCTATTCAGTACTTC	CSAREAIQYF
TRBV9	17	TRBJ2-5	TRBD2	few	TGTGCCAGCAGCGTCGCCAGTTTAGCGGGAGATGATTCGACCCAGTACTTC	CASSVASLAGDDSTQYF
TRBV29-1	14	TRBJ2-7	TRBD2	-	TGCAGCGTTGAGGGAGGTGCTAGCGGCTACGAGCAGTACTTC	CSVEGGASGYEQYF
TRBV27	15	TRBJ2-1	TRBD1	-	TGTGCCAGCCGTCTCGGACAGGGGACCTACAATGAGCAGTTCTTC	CASRLGQGTYNEQFF
TRBV2	13	TRBJ1-2	-	-	TGTGCCAGCAATCCTCAGGGGCACTATGGCTACACCTTC	CASNPQGHYGYTF
TRBV28	15	TRBJ2-7	TRBD1	-	TGTGCCAGCAGTTTAGGGACAGGGTTCTTCCACGAGCAGTACTTC	CASSLGTGFFHEQYF